Below, 3 T cell receptor beta chains from the same sample are listed, as sequenced in a study of blood T cell repertoires in COVID-19. Assay used: immunoSEQ multiplex PCR; TCRdb lists only in-frame clones, some missing. The sample has 200,000 to 300,000 clones, about 85% seen once; the top ten hold 3%. Sequenced material: peripheral blood. The receptors derive from a man aged 18-30 years with active or convalescent COVID-19.

The gene calls are TRBV18 and TRBJ2-5; no reliable D call. V shed 3 bases and J shed 2 bases, with 7 bases lying between them. There are 13 residues in the CDR3. Per germline, CDR1 KGHSH and CDR2 LQKENI. The CDR3 here is CASSPYTQETQYF. In nucleotides, the CDR3 is TGTGCCAGCTCACCGTACACGCAAGAGACCCAGTACTTC.

The DNA for the CDR3 is TGCGCCAGCAGTAAGGGACAGCCGAACACTGAAGCTTTCTTT. Protein: CASSKGQPNTEAFF. This sequence joins TRBV10-1 and TRBJ1-1; TRBD1 agrees at 7 bases. J lost 1 base, V lost 5 bases, and 4 bases had no gene match. The germline gives CDR1 WNHNN, CDR2 SYGVQD (reference sequence). This CDR3 has 14 residues.

This rearrangement joins TRBV24-1 to TRBJ1-2, with 10 positions matching TRBD1. This CDR3 region has 15 residues. The V gene's germline CDR1 is KGHDR and CDR2 SFDVKD. V shed 3 bases and J 4 bases; nucleotides not matched to a gene: 4. CDR3 DNA: TGTGCCACCAGTGATACGCGGGACAGGGGCTATGGCTACACCTTC. Translated: CATSDTRDRGYGYTF.